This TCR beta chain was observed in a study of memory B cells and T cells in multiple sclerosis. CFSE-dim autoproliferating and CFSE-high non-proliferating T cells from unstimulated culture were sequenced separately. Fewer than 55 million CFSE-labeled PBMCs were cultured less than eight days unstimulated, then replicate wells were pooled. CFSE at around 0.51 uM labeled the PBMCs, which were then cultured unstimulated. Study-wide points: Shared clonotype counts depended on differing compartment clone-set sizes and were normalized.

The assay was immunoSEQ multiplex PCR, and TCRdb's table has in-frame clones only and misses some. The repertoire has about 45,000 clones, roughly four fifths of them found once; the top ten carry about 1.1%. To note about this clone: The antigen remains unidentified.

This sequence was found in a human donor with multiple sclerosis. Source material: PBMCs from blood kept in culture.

The CDR3 coding sequence is TGTGCCAGCAGTGAAGCTGCAGGTTCTCGAGGATCCGCTGGCTACACCTTC. As protein: CASSEAAGSRGSAGYTF. The chain employs TRBV2 and TRBJ1-2; D not resolved. Germline assignment: CDR1 SNHLY and CDR2 FYNNEI. The CDR3 length is 17 residues. The germline V and J ends were trimmed by 0 bases and 7 bases, with 21 bases remaining between them.